This TCR beta chain emerged from a study of regulatory T cells in long-lasting Graves disease. Overall study findings and caveats: Favoring TRBV28, TRBJ1-2 and TRBJ2-5 was a feature seen in persistent disease.

Time point reported: persistent/refractory GD, antithyroid drugs over 5 years with positive TRAb. Generation of the TCR library employed RNA extracted from PBMCs. Patients came from an endocrinology department in Xi'an, China. Library construction for TCR beta used iRepertoire HTBI primers and Arm-PCR of CDR3 regions. TCRdb processed the multiplex PCR reads anew with MiXCR; each CDR3 protein has one entry. The table lists under 450,000 distinct CDR3 sequences, around 24% of them singletons. With regard to this clonotype: The antigen remains unidentified.

This CDR3 spans 14 amino acids. V was clipped by 2 bases and J by 1 base, with 11 bases between them. From germline, CDR1 is GTSNPN and CDR2 SVGIG (reference sequence). Here the sequenced sample was peripheral blood mononuclear cells (PBMCs), taken when the disease was refractory, from a patient treated with antithyroid drugs. J is TRBJ2-5 and V is TRBV30, with a possible D match to TRBD1 (6 bases). This receptor was identified in a female donor with Graves disease. The CDR3 reads CAWSSTGLQETQYF. The CDR3 region has the DNA TGTGCCTGGAGTTCGACAGGCCTCCAAGAGACCCAGTACTTC.